The clone carrying this T cell receptor (beta chain) appeared a single time. Sequencing was performed with immunoSEQ multiplex PCR; in TCRdb, only in-frame clones are kept and a portion is missing. Counted here are roughly 50,000 clones, 81% occurring once; the ten biggest clones make up 4% to 4.5%. These data are taken from a study of T cells in tumors after PD-1 blockade. Study background: During anti-PD-1 treatment, some patients continued daily vismodegib 150 mg.

The source is a human donor with basal cell carcinoma. Sequenced here: PBMCs, sampled before anti-PD-1 treatment.

CDR3 residues: CARSGGQGHEQYF. The CDR3 DNA reads as TGTGCCAGAAGCGGGGGACAGGGCCACGAGCAGTACTTC. The chain links TRBV5-3 to TRBJ2-7; 9 positions agree with TRBD1. TRBV5-3 is an ORF, and what it does is uncertain. The CDR3 covers 13 residues. Germline trimming cut 4 bases from V and 5 bases from J; bases unmatched to any gene: 4.